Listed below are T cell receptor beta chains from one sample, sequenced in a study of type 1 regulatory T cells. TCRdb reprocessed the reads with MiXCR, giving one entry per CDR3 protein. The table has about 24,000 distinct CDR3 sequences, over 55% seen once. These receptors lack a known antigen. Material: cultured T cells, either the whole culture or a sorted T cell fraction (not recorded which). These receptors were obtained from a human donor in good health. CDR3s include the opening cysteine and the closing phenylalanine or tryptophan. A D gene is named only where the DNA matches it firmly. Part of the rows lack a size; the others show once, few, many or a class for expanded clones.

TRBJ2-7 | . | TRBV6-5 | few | CASSYNRGGGEQYF | TGTGCCAGCAGTTACAACAGGGGAGGTGGTGAGCAGTACTTC
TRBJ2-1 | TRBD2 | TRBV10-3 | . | CAISELSGGSYNEQFF | TGTGCCATCAGTGAGCTTAGCGGGGGGTCCTACAATGAGCAGTTCTTC
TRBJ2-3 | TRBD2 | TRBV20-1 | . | CSARDGGRGYTDTQYF | TGCAGTGCTAGAGATGGAGGGCGGGGGTACACAGATACGCAGTATTTT
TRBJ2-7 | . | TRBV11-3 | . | CASSPYPPGEEYF | TGTGCCAGCAGCCCATACCCCCCGGGGGAGGAGTACTTC
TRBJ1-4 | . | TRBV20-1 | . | CSASPGPKEKLFF | TGCAGTGCTTCACCGGGACCTAAGGAAAAACTGTTTTTT
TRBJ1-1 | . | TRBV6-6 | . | CASSPGPGRAFF | TGTGCCAGCAGTCCAGGGCCCGGGCGAGCTTTCTTT
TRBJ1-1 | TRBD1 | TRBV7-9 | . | CASSPGQGAVGGTEAFF | TGTGCCAGCAGTCCCGGACAGGGGGCGGTGGGGGGCACTGAAGCTTTCTTT
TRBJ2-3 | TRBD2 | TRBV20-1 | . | CSGLADSTDTQYF | TGCAGTGGACTAGCCGATAGCACAGATACGCAGTATTTT
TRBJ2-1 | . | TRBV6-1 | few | CASGPGAGNTEQFF | TGTGCCAGCGGCCCGGGGGCAGGGAACACAGAGCAGTTCTTC
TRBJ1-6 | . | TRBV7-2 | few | CASSLPGAPLHF | TGTGCCAGCAGCTTACCCGGGGCACCCCTCCACTTT
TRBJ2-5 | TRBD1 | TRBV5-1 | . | CASSLSRGQEKTQYF | TGCGCCAGCAGCTTGTCTCGGGGACAGGAAAAGACCCAGTACTTC
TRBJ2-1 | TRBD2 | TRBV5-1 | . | CASSLVIQRGVNEQFF | TGCGCCAGCAGCTTGGTAATACAGCGGGGGGTGAATGAGCAGTTCTTC
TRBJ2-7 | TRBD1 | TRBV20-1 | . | CSAADRAYEQYF | TGCAGTGCCGCCGACAGGGCCTACGAGCAGTACTTC
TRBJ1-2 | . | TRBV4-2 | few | CASSQVVGAGYTF | TGTGCCAGCAGCCAAGTAGTAGGTGCTGGCTACACCTTC
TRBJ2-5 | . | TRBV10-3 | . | CAISQILGGAETQYF | TGTGCCATCAGCCAGATACTAGGCGGGGCGGAGACCCAGTACTTC
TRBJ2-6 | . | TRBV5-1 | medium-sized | CASSLVSGTGANVLTF | TGCGCCAGCAGCTTGGTTTCGGGGACAGGGGCCAACGTCCTGACTTTC
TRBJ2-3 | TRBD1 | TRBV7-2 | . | CASSLRDRGFLVSGDTQYF | TGTGCCAGCAGCCTTCGGGACAGGGGTTTTTTAGTATCGGGAGATACGCAGTATTTT
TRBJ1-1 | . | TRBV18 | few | CASSPLGGTEAFF | TGTGCCAGCTCACCACTAGGCGGAACTGAAGCTTTCTTT
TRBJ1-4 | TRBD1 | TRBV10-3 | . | CAIRPDRDDEKLFF | TGTGCCATCAGACCTGACAGGGACGACGAAAAACTGTTTTTT
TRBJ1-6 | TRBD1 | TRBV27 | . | CASSWTGVSPLHF | TGTGCCAGCAGTTGGACAGGGGTTTCACCCCTCCACTTT
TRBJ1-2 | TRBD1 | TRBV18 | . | CASSRLQGNYGYTF | TGTGCCAGCTCGAGATTACAGGGGAACTATGGCTACACCTTC
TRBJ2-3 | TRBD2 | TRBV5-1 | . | CASSPAGDLPDTQYF | TGCGCCAGCAGCCCAGCGGGGGACCTACCAGATACGCAGTATTTT
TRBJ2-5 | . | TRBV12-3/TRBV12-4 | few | CASRSTGFQETQYF | TGTGCCAGCAGATCAACAGGATTCCAAGAGACCCAGTACTTC
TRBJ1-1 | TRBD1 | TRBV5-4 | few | CASSLDFRGSGTEAFF | TGTGCCAGCAGCTTGGATTTCAGGGGGTCGGGCACTGAAGCTTTCTTT
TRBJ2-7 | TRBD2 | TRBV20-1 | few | CSAPPGTRSNVVQYF | TGCAGTGCTCCCCCCGGGACTAGGAGCAATGTGGTGCAGTACTTC
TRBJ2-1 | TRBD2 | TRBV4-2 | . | CASSQGLGRGGHNEQFF | TGTGCCAGCAGCCAAGGCTTGGGACGGGGGGGCCACAATGAGCAGTTCTTC
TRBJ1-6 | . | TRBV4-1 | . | CASSQVQGDPNSPLHF | TGCGCCAGCAGCCAAGTACAAGGGGACCCTAATTCACCCCTCCACTTT
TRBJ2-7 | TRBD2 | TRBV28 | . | CASSPGGNSYEQYF | TGTGCCAGCAGTCCGGGGGGGAACTCCTATGAGCAGTACTTC
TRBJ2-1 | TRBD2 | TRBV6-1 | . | CASPPGTSGGGNEQFF | TGTGCCAGTCCCCCCGGGACTAGCGGGGGTGGCAATGAGCAGTTCTTC
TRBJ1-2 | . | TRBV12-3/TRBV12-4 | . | CASSLIGGYGYTF | TGTGCCAGCAGTTTGATTGGCGGCTATGGCTACACCTTC
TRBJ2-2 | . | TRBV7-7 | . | CASRKTSTGELFF | TGTGCCAGCAGGAAGACCTCCACCGGGGAGCTGTTTTTT
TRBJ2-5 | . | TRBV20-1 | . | CSATSMAGASKETQYF | TGCAGTGCTACCTCGATGGCGGGCGCTTCAAAAGAGACCCAGTACTTC
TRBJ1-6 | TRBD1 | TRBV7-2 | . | CASSFPQGLTGNSPLHF | TGTGCCAGCAGCTTTCCACAGGGGCTCACGGGTAATTCACCCCTCCACTTT
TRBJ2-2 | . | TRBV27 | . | CASSRDRTGELFF | TGTGCCAGCAGTCGCGACAGAACCGGGGAGCTGTTTTTT
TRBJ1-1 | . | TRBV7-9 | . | CASSLSKGGNTEAFF | TGTGCCAGCAGCTTGTCCAAGGGAGGGAACACTGAAGCTTTCTTT
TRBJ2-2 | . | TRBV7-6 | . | CASSRQVSGELFF | TGTGCCAGCAGCCGACAGGTCTCCGGGGAGCTGTTTTTT
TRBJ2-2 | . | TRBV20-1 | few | CSAARGVGWAGELFF | TGCAGTGCCGCCAGAGGGGTTGGTTGGGCCGGGGAGCTGTTTTTT
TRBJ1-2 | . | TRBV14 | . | CASSQEEGWGYTF | TGTGCCAGCAGCCAAGAGGAGGGTTGGGGCTACACCTTC
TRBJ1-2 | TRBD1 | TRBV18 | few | CASSPRTGDLANYGYTF | TGTGCCAGCTCACCGAGGACAGGAGACTTAGCTAACTATGGCTACACCTTC
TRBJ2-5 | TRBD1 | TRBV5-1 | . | CASSLAGTEGETQYF | TGCGCCAGCAGCTTGGCCGGGACAGAGGGAGAGACCCAGTACTTC
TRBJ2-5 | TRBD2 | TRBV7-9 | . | CASSSTSGAETQYF | TGTGCCAGCAGCTCAACTAGCGGTGCAGAGACCCAGTACTTC
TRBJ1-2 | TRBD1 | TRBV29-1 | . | CSVVGTGGKYGYTF | TGCAGCGTTGTTGGGACAGGGGGGAAGTATGGCTACACCTTC
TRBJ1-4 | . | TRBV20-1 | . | CSAQGTTNEKLFF | TGCAGTGCCCAGGGGACAACTAATGAAAAACTGTTTTTT
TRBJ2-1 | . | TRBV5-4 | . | CASSLHGNEQFF | TGTGCCAGCAGCTTACACGGCAATGAGCAGTTCTTC
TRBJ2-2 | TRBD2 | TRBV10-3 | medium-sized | CAISDGTSGLTGELFF | TGTGCCATCAGCGACGGGACTAGCGGGTTGACCGGGGAGCTGTTTTTT
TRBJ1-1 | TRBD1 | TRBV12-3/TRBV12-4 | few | CASTPAGGRTEAFF | TGTGCCAGCACCCCGGCAGGGGGAAGGACTGAAGCTTTCTTT
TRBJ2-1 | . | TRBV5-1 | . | CASSLGVDNEQFF | TGCGCCAGCAGCTTAGGGGTTGACAATGAGCAGTTCTTC
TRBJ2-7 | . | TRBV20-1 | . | CSAEKSSYEQYF | TGCAGTGCCGAGAAGAGCTCCTACGAGCAGTACTTC
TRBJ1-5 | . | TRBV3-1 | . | CASSQDPPTSYSNQPQHF | TGTGCCAGCAGCCAAGATCCCCCCACGAGTTATAGCAATCAGCCCCAGCATTTT
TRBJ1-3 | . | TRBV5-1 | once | CASSLGLSGNTIYF | TGCGCCAGCAGCTTGGGACTCTCTGGAAACACCATATATTTT
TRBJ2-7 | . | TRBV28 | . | CASSAVGEQYF | TGTGCCAGCTCAGCCGTGGGGGAGCAGTACTTC
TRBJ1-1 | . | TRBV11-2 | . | CASRIRGVDEAFF | TGTGCCAGCAGAATTAGAGGTGTAGATGAAGCTTTCTTT
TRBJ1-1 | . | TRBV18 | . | CASSQLHGGRENTEAFF | TGTGCCAGCTCACAATTGCATGGGGGACGGGAGAACACTGAAGCTTTCTTT